The rows below give T cell receptor beta chains drawn from one sample of a study of spatial heterogeneity in lung cancer. TCRdb re-called the 5' RACE reads with MiXCR, one entry per CDR3 protein. Of about 120,000 distinct CDR3 sequences listed, 10% to 15% are singletons. This sample comprised PBMCs, obtained at follow-up. Receptors were obtained from a male donor with early-stage non-small cell lung cancer. CDR3s leave out the opening cysteine and the closing phenylalanine or tryptophan.

TRBJ1-5 | TRBV20-1 | SAREGSNQPQH
TRBJ1-2 | TRBV6-1 | ASSEGQLYGYT
TRBJ2-3 | TRBV5-1 | ASSSTGTSGRFTDTQY
TRBJ1-2 | TRBV28 | ASSRGSSVTYGYT
TRBJ2-3 | TRBV5-5 | ASAYTDTQY
TRBJ2-4 | TRBV12-3/TRBV12-4 | ASSSVIGNIQY
TRBJ2-3 | TRBV2 | ASRPGGGASDTQY
TRBJ1-2 | TRBV6-1 | ASSVEENYGYT
TRBJ2-2 | TRBV7-2 | ASSGRGGAGTGELF
TRBJ2-7 | TRBV7-9 | ASSPPPGREGEQY
TRBJ2-7 | TRBV9 | ASSADRGLYEQY
TRBJ2-2 | TRBV29-1 | SVVGSVTGELF
TRBJ1-2 | TRBV6-2/TRBV6-3 | ASSSRGRGGYT
TRBJ2-7 | TRBV21-1 | ASSKIASHGSHEQY
TRBJ2-5 | TRBV7-2 | ASARDRRETQY
TRBJ1-2 | TRBV28 | ASSLFGGGYGYT
TRBJ2-5 | TRBV19 | ASSGGTGQETQY
TRBJ2-1 | TRBV6-1 | ASSGTGSDEQF
TRBJ2-7 | TRBV28 | ASSPTGGGLNEQY
TRBJ1-5 | TRBV27 | ASSFRGYQPQH
TRBJ2-1 | TRBV29-1 | SARQGIFNEQF
TRBJ1-4 | TRBV29-1 | SVWGTNEKLF
TRBJ2-2 | TRBV7-2 | ASSGRDYFTGELF
TRBJ2-7 | TRBV5-1 | ASSSGQGFYEQY
TRBJ1-5 | TRBV7-3 | ASSLTPGAPQH
TRBJ1-6 | TRBV9 | ASSVLGSTSPLH
TRBJ1-2 | TRBV2 | ASSDSSTGGTYGYT
TRBJ1-2 | TRBV7-2 | ASSPTRGTGFVGYT
TRBJ2-7 | TRBV5-1 | ASSLAFRATDPDEQY
TRBJ1-5 | TRBV29-1 | SVETEINQPQH
TRBJ2-3 | TRBV11-3 | ASSPVGAFTDTQY
TRBJ2-3 | TRBV6-2/TRBV6-3 | ASSYRGADTQY
TRBJ2-4 | TRBV2 | AGGTVAKNIQY
TRBJ2-3 | TRBV20-1 | SARTVIGTDTQY
TRBJ2-1 | TRBV3-1 | ASSQTTGDNEQF
TRBJ1-1 | TRBV5-1 | ASSLGWSGMNTEAF
TRBJ2-4 | TRBV3-1 | ASSQERIAKNIQY
TRBJ2-7 | TRBV10-2 | ASSESTLDTFSYEQY
TRBJ1-2 | TRBV11-2 | ASSLHPGTDYGYT
TRBJ1-1 | TRBV7-8 | ASSLVQLGKAF
TRBJ1-1 | TRBV7-9 | ASSNQGTEAF
TRBJ1-1 | TRBV3-1 | ASSQVSGNTEAF
TRBJ2-7 | TRBV20-1 | SARDLGELYEQY
TRBJ2-4 | TRBV7-8 | ASSAPLRTARDIQY
TRBJ2-1 | TRBV19 | ASSPRGSGGYNEQF
TRBJ1-2 | TRBV27 | ASSGQGYGANYGYT
TRBJ1-1 | TRBV20-1 | SARDTYTEAF
TRBJ1-4 | TRBV2 | ASSWLRRDEKLF
TRBJ2-1 | TRBV7-7 | ASSLGWSGDNEQF
TRBJ2-3 | TRBV5-4 | ASNRGSLNTDTQY
TRBJ2-6 | TRBV4-3 | ASSQERVPSGANVLT
TRBJ2-5 | TRBV24-1 | ATSESPDQETQY
TRBJ2-3 | TRBV7-2 | ASSFGAGGPRTDTQY
TRBJ1-2 | TRBV3-1 | ASRPGASTYGYT
TRBJ2-3 | TRBV27 | ASNPSPSTDTQY
TRBJ2-1 | TRBV28 | ASIRLGGPYNEQF
TRBJ2-7 | TRBV6-2/TRBV6-3 | ASSGMTYEQY